This entry lists 7 T cell receptor beta chains sequenced from one sample in a study of monozygotic twins with inflammatory bowel disease. TCRdb re-called the 5' RACE reads; one entry per CDR3 protein, DNA not given. Its table lists approximately 400,000 distinct CDR3 sequences. The sequencing sample was made of blood. All receptors derive from a human donor with ulcerative colitis or Crohn's disease, or a healthy co-twin of an affected twin (not recorded which).

The chain recombines TRBV12-3 or TRBV12-4 with TRBJ1-1; lacking DNA, the TRBD1 call made by TCRdb goes unchecked. The CDR3 runs 14 residues. The CDR3 reads CASRSGTLNTEAFF.

This sequence joins TRBV6-6 and TRBJ1-4; TCRdb's D gene call, TRBD1, goes unchecked for lack of DNA. There are 14 residues in the CDR3. The V gene's germline CDR1 is MNHNY and CDR2 SVGAGI (reference sequence). The CDR3 sequence: CASSYGRGGEKLFF.

This sequence joins TRBV6-2 or TRBV6-3 and TRBJ2-2; the D gene TCRdb calls, TRBD1, cannot be checked with no DNA. Germline V gene data show CDR1 as MNHEY and CDR2 as SVGEGT. The CDR3 has 14 amino acids. The chain's CDR3 is CASSPSLNTGELFF.

The rearrangement uses TRBV5-4 and TRBJ2-5; the D call of TRBD2 rests on TCRdb alone, since no DNA is present to check it. The CDR3 contains 14 residues. Per the germline V gene, CDR1 is SGHNT and CDR2 is YYREEE (reference sequence). The CDR3 is CASGKTSGGETQYF.

The rearrangement uses TRBV20-1 and TRBJ2-3; TCRdb returns TRBD1, unconfirmable since there is no DNA. CDR1 and CDR2 from the germline V gene are DFQATT and SNEGSKA (reference sequence). The CDR3 contains 13 residues. CDR3 in amino acids: CSASELGPDTQYF.

This chain uses TRBV20-1 with TRBJ2-7; the D call of TRBD2 rests on TCRdb alone, since no DNA is present to check it. The germline V gene encodes CDR1 DFQATT and CDR2 SNEGSKA (reference sequence). This CDR3 spans 14 amino acids. The CDR3 spells CSAVRAAGSYEQYF.

The rearrangement uses TRBV2 and TRBJ1-3; TCRdb indicates TRBD1, and absent DNA this call remains unverified. The CDR3 runs to 13 residues. The germline CDR1 and CDR2 sequences are SNHLY and FYNNEI. The CDR3 loop is CASSRGSGNTIYF.